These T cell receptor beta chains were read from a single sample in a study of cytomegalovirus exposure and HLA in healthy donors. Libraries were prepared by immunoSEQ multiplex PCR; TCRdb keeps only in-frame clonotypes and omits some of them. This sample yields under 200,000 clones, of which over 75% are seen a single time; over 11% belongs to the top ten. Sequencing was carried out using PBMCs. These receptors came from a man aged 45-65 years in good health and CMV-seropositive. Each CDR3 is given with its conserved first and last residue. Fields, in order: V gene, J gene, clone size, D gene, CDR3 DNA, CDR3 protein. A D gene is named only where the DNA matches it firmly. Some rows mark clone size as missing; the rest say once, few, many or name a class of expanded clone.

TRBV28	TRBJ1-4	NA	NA	TGTGCCAGCAGCCAGAGGAGGGCAGCGTTTAATGAAAAACTGTTTTTT	CASSQRRAAFNEKLFF
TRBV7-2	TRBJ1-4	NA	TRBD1	TGTGCCAGCAGCTCACCACCGGGACAGATCGTTGCAACTAATGAAAAACTGTTTTTT	CASSSPPGQIVATNEKLFF
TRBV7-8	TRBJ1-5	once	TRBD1	TGTGCCAGCAGCTTAGGGACAGGGGTGAATCAGCCCCAGCATTTT	CASSLGTGVNQPQHF
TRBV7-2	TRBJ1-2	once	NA	TGTGCCAGCAGCGCACAGGTCTCGGATGGCTACACCTTC	CASSAQVSDGYTF
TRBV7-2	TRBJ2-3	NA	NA	TGTGCCAGCAGCTTAGGGGGCGGGGCGCAGTATTTT	CASSLGGGAQYF
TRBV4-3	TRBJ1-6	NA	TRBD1	TGCGCCAGCAGCCAGGAATTGTTCGGGACAGCAAATTCACCCCTCCACTTT	CASSQELFGTANSPLHF
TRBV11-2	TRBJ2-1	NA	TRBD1	TGTGCCAGCAACTCAGGGGGAGATGAGCAGTTCTTC	CASNSGGDEQFF
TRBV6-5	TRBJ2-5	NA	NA	TGTGCCAGCAGTTCAGGGGAGACAGAGACCCAGTACTTC	CASSSGETETQYF
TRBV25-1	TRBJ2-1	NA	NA	TGTGCCAGCAGTGAATCAGGGGACGTTCGCAATGAGCAGTTCTTC	CASSESGDVRNEQFF
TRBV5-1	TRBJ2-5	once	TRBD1	TGCGCCAGCAGCCCCCGGGACAGGGAAAGGACCCAGTACTTC	CASSPRDRERTQYF
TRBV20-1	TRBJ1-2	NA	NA	TGCAGTGCTAGAGCCTGGGCTGGCTACACCTTC	CSARAWAGYTF
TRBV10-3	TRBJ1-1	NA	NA	TGTGCCATCAGCGAGGGTGTGCTAGGGAACACTGAAGCTTTCTTT	CAISEGVLGNTEAFF
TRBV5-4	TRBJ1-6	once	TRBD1	TGTGCCAGCAGCTTGGGACAGGGTAGTTCACCCCTCCACTTT	CASSLGQGSSPLHF
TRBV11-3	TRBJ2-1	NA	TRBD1	TGTGCCAGCAGAAAAGGGGGCTCAAATGAGCAGTTCTTC	CASRKGGSNEQFF
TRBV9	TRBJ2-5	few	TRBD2	TGTGCCAGCAGCGTAGTGGCGGGGGGCGCAGTCGAGACCCAGTACTTC	CASSVVAGGAVETQYF
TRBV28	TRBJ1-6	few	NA	TGTGCCAGCAGTGAAGACGGACGACAGAATTCACCCCTCCACTTT	CASSEDGRQNSPLHF